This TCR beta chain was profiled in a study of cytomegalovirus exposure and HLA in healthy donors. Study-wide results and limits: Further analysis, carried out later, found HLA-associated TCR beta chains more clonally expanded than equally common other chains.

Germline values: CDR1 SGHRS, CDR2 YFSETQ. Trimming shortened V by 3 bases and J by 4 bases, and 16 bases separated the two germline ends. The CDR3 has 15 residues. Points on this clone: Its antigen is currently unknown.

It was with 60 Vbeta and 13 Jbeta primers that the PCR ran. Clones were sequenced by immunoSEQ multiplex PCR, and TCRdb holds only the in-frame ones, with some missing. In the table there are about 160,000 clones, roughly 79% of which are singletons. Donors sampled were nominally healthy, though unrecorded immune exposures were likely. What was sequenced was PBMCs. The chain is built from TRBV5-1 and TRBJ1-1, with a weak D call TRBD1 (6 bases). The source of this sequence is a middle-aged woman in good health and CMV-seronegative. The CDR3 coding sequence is TGCGCCAGCAGCTCGTCCTCAGGGGCCGCCACTGAAGCTTTCTTT. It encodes CASSSSSGAATEAFF.